The source of this T cell receptor beta chain is a study of neurological immune-mediated disorders. Study details: There were roughly 34 multiple sclerosis patients; around 30 were relapsing-remitting and 3 were secondary progressive. Study-level results: One related-CDR3 cluster, which may be a signature, held the repertoires of 18 of 34 multiple sclerosis patients after phylogenetic grouping.

CDR1 is KGHDR, CDR2 SFDVKD, per germline. With 0 bases removed from V and 6 bases from J, the gap between germline ends came to 8 bases. The CDR3 sequence is 14 residues long. TCRdb reprocessed the 5' RACE reads via MiXCR and lists one record per CDR3 protein. This sample has tens of thousands of distinct CDR3 sequences; just over 2.5% occur once, and the top ten carry about 1.1%. This clonotype was picked up many times. Its specificity is unknown. The V gene is TRBV24-1, the J gene TRBJ2-1; D is uncertain. This TCR was sampled from a woman aged 30 to 39 with multiple sclerosis. Sequenced material: PBMCs. The DNA of the CDR3 is TGTGCCACCAGTGATTTGTATAGCAGCAATGAGCAGTTCTTC. Its translation: CATSDLYSSNEQFF.